These 23 T cell receptor beta chains came from one sample sequenced in a study of T cell responses to AZD1222 COVID-19 vaccine. Sequencing was performed with immunoSEQ multiplex PCR; in TCRdb, only in-frame clones are kept and a portion is missing. The top ten hold 9.3% of the sample, which has tens of thousands of clones, roughly 89% seen once. The sample was peripheral blood, taken 28 days after the second AZD1222 dose. These receptor sequences come from an adult who received the AZD1222 COVID-19 vaccine.

The gene calls are TRBV9 and TRBJ2-1; the D is unclear. V was cut by 3 bases and J by 7 bases, with 11 bases left in between. The CDR3 runs to 13 residues. Per the germline V gene, CDR1 is SGDLS and CDR2 is YYNGEE. As DNA, the CDR3 is TGTGCCAGCAGCGCCTCTCTCCCTAATGAGCAGTTCTTC. Translating gives CASSASLPNEQFF.

V and J are TRBV28 and TRBJ1-2, with D possibly being TRBD1 (5 bases). Deletions cut 6 bases from V and 0 bases from J, with 11 bases between. This CDR3 has 14 amino acids. Per germline, CDR1 MDHEN and CDR2 SYDVKM. The CDR3 sequence is CASSWGGSNYGYTF. CDR3 DNA sequence: TGTGCCAGCAGCTGGGGGGGATCTAACTATGGCTACACCTTC.

The chain couples TRBV28 to TRBJ1-5; the D gene is possibly TRBD1 (6 bases). This CDR3 is built from 14 residues. CDR1 and CDR2 from the germline V gene are MDHEN and SYDVKM. Trimming left V 6 bases short and J 3 bases short, with 12 bases between. CDR3 loop: CASSFGQYNQPQHF. CDR3 sequence (DNA): TGTGCCAGCAGCTTCGGACAGTACAATCAGCCCCAGCATTTT.

The V call is TRBV3-1 (or the pseudogene TRBV3-2), the J call TRBJ2-1; 10 bases agree with TRBD1. Per germline, CDR1 LGHDT and CDR2 YNNKEL (reference sequence). Trimming removed 3 bases from V and 7 bases from J; junction bases left unmatched: 9. The CDR3 consists of 16 residues. This CDR3 is CASSHLAGTGVNEQFF. The CDR3 DNA follows: TGTGCCAGCAGCCATCTCGCGGGGACAGGGGTTAATGAGCAGTTCTTC.

The chain links TRBV6-1 to TRBJ2-1; TRBD1 is a possible D gene (6 bases). Germline loops: CDR1 MNHNS, CDR2 SASEGT. The ends were cut back, 3 bases at V and 8 bases at J, with 11 bases in the middle. The length of the CDR3 is 13 residues. In DNA, the CDR3 is TGTGCCAGCAGTGACGGCAGGGGCTATGAGCAGTTCTTC. Protein: CASSDGRGYEQFF.

This clone was observed once. This CDR3 is also generated by other DNA sequences in the sample. The chain employs TRBV30 and TRBJ1-5; D unclear. V lost 2 bases to trimming and J lost 2 bases, with 4 bases between them. The germline V gene encodes CDR1 GTSNPN and CDR2 SVGIG (reference sequence). This CDR3 comprises 12 residues. The CDR3 sequence: CAWSQGNQPQHF. CDR3 DNA: TGTGCCTGGAGTCAGGGCAATCAGCCCCAGCATTTT.

This rearrangement joins TRBV11-3 to TRBJ1-1, with 7 bases aligning to TRBD1. This CDR3 contains 11 residues. Unmatched junction bases numbered 1, after V lost 5 bases and J lost 7 bases. Germline CDR1 is SGHNT and CDR2 is YENEEA. CDR3 sequence: CASSRDSEAFF. CDR3 in DNA: TGTGCCAGCAGCCGGGACAGTGAAGCTTTCTTT.

The rearrangement links TRBV28 to TRBJ1-4, with TRBD1 as a possible D gene (6 bases). There are 14 residues in the CDR3. Trimming took 4 bases from V and 11 from J, leaving 17 bases between them. The germline V gene has CDR1 MDHEN and CDR2 SYDVKM. This CDR3 is CASSSGGAFGKLFF. The CDR3 DNA follows: TGTGCCAGCAGTTCCGGGGGGGCGTTTGGGAAACTGTTTTTT.

This clone was seen just once. Here the CDR3 DNA reads TGTGCCAGCAGCCGAGTGGTCTCTGGGGCCAACGTCCTGACTTTC. Its protein is CASSRVVSGANVLTF. The rearrangement links TRBV6-5 to TRBJ2-6, with unresolved D. Per the germline V gene, CDR1 is MNHEY and CDR2 is SVGAGI. V was shortened by 6 bases and J by 0 bases, with 9 bases between the two germline ends. This CDR3 is 15 amino acids long.

The chain combines TRBV2 with TRBJ1-4; D not certain. V was cut by 8 bases and J by 0 bases, with 10 bases left in between. This CDR3 contains 14 residues. Germline-derived CDR1 and CDR2 are SNHLY and FYNNEI. CDR3 amino acids: CASAGVATNEKLFF. CDR3 nucleotide sequence: TGTGCCAGCGCAGGAGTCGCAACTAATGAAAAACTGTTTTTT.

The gene calls are TRBV5-1 and TRBJ2-3, with 14 bases lining up with TRBD2. The J segment lost 4 bases and the V segment lost 4 bases, leaving 11 bases of the junction unmatched. This CDR3 is 18 amino acids long. Germline assignment: CDR1 SGHRS and CDR2 YFSETQ. CDR3 sequence: CASSGGLAGVSGADTQYF. Written as DNA, the CDR3 is TGCGCCAGCAGCGGGGGACTAGCGGGAGTTTCTGGGGCAGATACGCAGTATTTT.

This clone has more than one count but fewer than ten. The CDR3 loop is CASSATGEWEKLFF. CDR3 DNA: TGTGCCAGCAGCGCAACAGGGGAGTGGGAAAAACTGTTTTTT. The V call is TRBV6-5, the J call TRBJ1-4; 7 nucleotides align to TRBD1. Germline CDR1 and CDR2: MNHEY and SVGAGI. The J segment lost 8 bases and the V segment lost 6 bases, leaving 9 bases of the junction unmatched. This CDR3 contains 14 residues.

The V gene is TRBV6-5, the J gene TRBJ2-6; the match to TRBD1 covers 7 bases. The length of the CDR3 is 15 residues. Germline V gene data show CDR1 as MNHEY and CDR2 as SVGAGI. V was pared by 5 bases and J by 2 bases, with 3 bases of the junction left unmatched. In DNA form, the CDR3 reads TGTGCCAGCAGTCTCCAGGGGGCTGGGGCCAACGTCCTGACTTTC. Its translation: CASSLQGAGANVLTF.

This clone occurred a few times. V gene TRBV7-9 combines with J gene TRBJ2-6; D possibly corresponds to TRBD1 (6 bases). The V and J ends lost 5 bases and 0 bases respectively, with 14 bases between them. The germline V gene has CDR1 SEHNR and CDR2 FQNEAQ (reference sequence). The CDR3 sequence is 17 residues long. CDR3 amino acids: CASSRRTVLSGANVLTF. CDR3 nucleotides: TGTGCCAGCAGCCGACGGACAGTTCTCTCTGGGGCCAACGTCCTGACTTTC.

The chain joins TRBV7-2 to TRBJ2-5; 8 bases map to TRBD1. The length of the CDR3 is 16 residues. J gave up 5 bases and V 1 base, and 9 bases lay outside the gene matches. In germline, CDR1 is SGHTA, CDR2 FQGNSA. The CDR3 protein is CASSLGGRGPGETQYF. The CDR3 coding sequence is TGTGCCAGCAGCTTAGGGGGCAGGGGGCCTGGTGAGACCCAGTACTTC.

The gene calls are TRBV6-5 and TRBJ2-2; possible D gene TRBD1, 6 bases. From germline, CDR1 is MNHEY and CDR2 SVGAGI. Trimming cost V 6 bases and J 1 base, with 6 bases left between them. The length of the CDR3 is 13 residues. CDR3 region: CASRTGNTGELFF. The CDR3 bases are TGTGCCAGCAGGACAGGGAACACCGGGGAGCTGTTTTTT.

The rearrangement links TRBV29-1 to TRBJ2-5; 12 nucleotides agree with TRBD2. The CDR3 is made up of 15 amino acids. V was clipped by 3 bases and J by 4 bases; unmatched bases: 6. Germline V gene lookup returns CDR1 SQVTM and CDR2 ANQGSEA. In DNA form, the CDR3 reads TGCAGCGTTGATCAGCTAGCGGGGGGGCGAGAGACCCAGTACTTC. This translates into CSVDQLAGGRETQYF.

This clone appeared once. The chain carries TRBV5-8 and TRBJ2-7; TRBD1 agrees at 8 bases. V lost 1 base to trimming and J lost 6 bases; unmatched junction nucleotides: 6. The germline V gene encodes CDR1 SGHTS and CDR2 YDEGEE. This CDR3 has 14 amino acids. CDR3 sequence (DNA): TGTGCCAGCAGCTTGTGGCAGGGGGCGGCCGAGCAGTACGTC. This translates into CASSLWQGAAEQYV.

The chain joins TRBV7-3 to TRBJ2-1; D is perhaps TRBD2 (6 bases). With 5 bases removed from V and 5 bases from J, the gap between germline ends came to 16 bases. In germline, CDR1 is SGHTA, CDR2 FQGTGA. CDR3 size: 15 residues. CDR3 amino acids: CASSPVWGTHNEQFF. The CDR3 region has the DNA TGTGCCAGCAGCCCGGTGTGGGGGACTCACAATGAGCAGTTCTTC.

The chain combines TRBV5-1 with TRBJ2-5, with D possibly being TRBD1 (7 bases). The CDR3 contains 15 residues. Germline values: CDR1 SGHRS, CDR2 YFSETQ. Trimming left V 0 bases short and J 5 bases short, with 14 bases between. The CDR3 DNA reads as TGCGCCAGCAGCTTGGGTGGAGGGGGCGGTGAGACCCAGTACTTC. As protein: CASSLGGGGGETQYF.

This clone was observed once. The chain joins TRBV21-1 to TRBJ2-4; TRBD2 is the table's D call and was not checked against the DNA. TRBV21-1 is termed a pseudogene. CDR3 length equals 16 residues. CDR3: CASSPPETLAKNIQYF. The DNA of the CDR3 is TGTGCCAGCAGCCCCCCTGAGACTTTAGCCAAAAACATTCAGTACTTC.

The chain carries TRBV14 and TRBJ1-2; D gene ambiguous. Germline V gene sequence: CDR1 SGHDN, CDR2 FVKESK. The CDR3 has 15 amino acids. With 0 bases removed from V and 7 bases from J, the gap between germline ends came to 15 bases. As DNA, the CDR3 is TGTGCCAGCAGCCAAGACGGGGAGTTCGGCGCTGGCTACACCTTC. The encoded protein is CASSQDGEFGAGYTF.

The gene calls are TRBV12-3 or TRBV12-4 and TRBJ1-1; D not certain. The CDR3 has 13 amino acids. Trimming stripped 3 bases from V and 7 bases from J, with 12 bases between. The CDR3: CASSLLILGEAFF. The CDR3 DNA follows: TGTGCCAGCAGTTTGTTAATCCTGGGTGAAGCTTTCTTT.